These T cell receptor beta chains were read from a single sample in a study of CD8 T cells in Susac syndrome. MiXCR, run by TCRdb on the immunoSEQ multiplex PCR reads, gives a single entry per CDR3 protein. The sample carries under 95,000 distinct CDR3 sequences, roughly 94% recorded once. The sample taken for sequencing was CD4+ T cells from PBMCs. These receptors all stem from a human donor with Susac syndrome. The CDR3 runs from the conserved cysteine through the conserved F or W. Each record gives: D gene, J gene, V gene, clone size, CDR3 protein, CDR3 DNA. The D gene is left open where the match is weak. Some rows mark clone size as missing; the rest say once, few, many or name a class of expanded clone.

. TRBJ2-7 TRBV7-2 . CASSLESVYEQYF TGTGCCAGCAGCTTAGAGTCGGTCTACGAGCAGTACTTC
. TRBJ2-1 TRBV12-3/TRBV12-4 . CASSLSGYNEQFF TGTGCCAGCAGTTTATCGGGTTACAATGAGCAGTTCTTC
TRBD2 TRBJ2-1 TRBV20-1 . CSARDPGGNTRSYNEQFF TGCAGTGCTAGAGATCCGGGGGGGAACACACGCTCCTACAATGAGCAGTTCTTC
TRBD2 TRBJ2-3 TRBV28 . CASSLGLAGGVDTDTQYF TGTGCCAGCAGTTTAGGACTAGCGGGGGGCGTGGACACAGATACGCAGTATTTT
. TRBJ1-1 TRBV7-6 . CASGADLNTEAFF TGTGCCAGTGGGGCAGACCTTAACACTGAAGCTTTCTTT
. TRBJ2-3 TRBV3-1 once CASSQDILDTDTQYF TGTGCCAGCAGCCAAGATATACTAGACACAGATACGCAGTATTTT
. TRBJ2-4 TRBV6-6 . CASGGDRNIQYF TGTGCCAGCGGCGGGGACCGAAACATTCAGTACTTC
. TRBJ2-7 TRBV4-1 . CASSGSPGEGGQYEQYF TGCGCCAGCAGCGGATCACCGGGGGAGGGGGGGCAATACGAGCAGTACTTC
. TRBJ1-1 TRBV20-1 . CSARDLGGTEAFF TGCAGTGCTAGAGATCTGGGGGGCACTGAAGCTTTCTTT
TRBD2 TRBJ2-4 TRBV3-1 . CASSQEGRGAYKNIQYF TGTGCCAGCAGCCAAGAAGGGCGGGGGGCGTACAAAAACATTCAGTACTTC
TRBD1 TRBJ1-5 TRBV15 . CATSLDRGLGQPQHF TGTGCCACCAGCCTAGACAGGGGGCTGGGTCAGCCCCAGCATTTT
TRBD1 TRBJ2-7 TRBV12-3/TRBV12-4 . CASSSIWDRTTSYEQYF TGTGCCAGCAGTTCGATCTGGGACAGGACTACTTCCTACGAGCAGTACTTC
. TRBJ1-2 TRBV30 . CAWSTSRFEFGYTF TGTGCCTGGAGCACGTCCCGGTTTGAGTTCGGCTACACCTTC
. TRBJ2-7 TRBV19 . CASSRGTEQYF TGTGCCAGTAGTCGGGGGACCGAGCAGTACTTC
. TRBJ2-3 TRBV3-1 . CASSPSPFGTDTQYF TGTGCCAGCAGTCCTTCTCCCTTTGGCACAGATACGCAGTATTTT
. TRBJ1-3 TRBV7-8 . CASSLVGSDEPGNTIYF TGTGCCAGCAGCTTAGTAGGGTCAGACGAGCCTGGAAACACCATATATTTT
. TRBJ2-4 TRBV2 . CASSTDSQNIQYF TGTGCCAGCAGTACGGACAGCCAAAACATTCAGTACTTC
. TRBJ1-1 TRBV7-2 . CASSLDITEAFF TGTGCCAGCAGCTTAGACATAACTGAAGCTTTCTTT
TRBD1 TRBJ1-2 TRBV27 . CASSFAGQGALGYTF TGTGCCAGCAGTTTTGCGGGACAGGGGGCTCTTGGCTACACCTTC
. TRBJ1-5 TRBV12-3/TRBV12-4 . CASAVSNQPQHF TGTGCCAGCGCCGTTAGCAATCAGCCCCAGCATTTT
. TRBJ2-5 TRBV2 . CASTGTFQETQYF TGTGCCAGCACCGGGACTTTCCAAGAGACCCAGTACTTC
. TRBJ1-5 TRBV19 . CASSANRDGNQPQHF TGTGCCAGTAGTGCCAACAGGGACGGCAATCAGCCCCAGCATTTT
TRBD1 TRBJ2-1 TRBV19 few CASSSQGVHNEQFF TGTGCCAGTAGTTCCCAGGGGGTCCACAATGAGCAGTTCTTC
. TRBJ2-3 TRBV30 . CAWSVRNLDTQYF TGTGCCTGGAGTGTACGAAACCTAGATACGCAGTATTTT
TRBD2 TRBJ2-2 TRBV20-1 . CSAIPQWEGTLNTGELFF TGCAGTGCTATCCCCCAGTGGGAGGGAACACTTAACACCGGGGAGCTGTTTTTT
TRBD2 TRBJ2-7 TRBV3-1 once CASSQFSGGPAYEQYF TGTGCCAGCAGCCAATTTAGCGGGGGGCCAGCCTACGAGCAGTACTTC
. TRBJ2-6 TRBV19 . CASRPGQAGANVLTF TGTGCCAGTAGGCCGGGACAAGCTGGGGCCAACGTCCTGACTTTC
. TRBJ2-5 TRBV20-1 . CSARRGRTQETQYF TGCAGTGCTAGAAGGGGCCGGACCCAAGAGACCCAGTACTTC
. TRBJ1-2 TRBV12-3/TRBV12-4 . CASSFQEGYTF TGTGCCAGCAGTTTTCAGGAGGGCTACACCTTC
. TRBJ2-7 TRBV7-9 . CASSFLSGGFYEQYF TGTGCCAGCAGCTTCCTTTCCGGGGGTTTCTACGAGCAGTACTTC
. TRBJ1-1 TRBV18 once CATNTGRTGRTKNTEAFF TGTGCCACCAACACGGGGAGAACAGGACGCACAAAGAACACTGAAGCTTTCTTT
. TRBJ2-7 TRBV27 . CASRLLGGESLYEQYF TGTGCCAGCAGACTCCTTGGGGGTGAGAGTCTCTACGAGCAGTACTTC
. TRBJ1-1 TRBV7-2 . CASSEKVGPNTEAFF TGTGCCAGCAGCGAAAAGGTCGGGCCTAACACTGAAGCTTTCTTT